This T cell receptor (beta chain) was documented in a study of T cell changes during pregnancy in multiple sclerosis. Germline V gene lookup returns CDR1 LNHDA and CDR2 SQIVND (reference sequence). The CDR3 extends over 13 amino acids. V was pared by 7 bases and J by 6 bases, with 13 bases between. Clones were read by immunoSEQ multiplex PCR, and TCRdb kept only the in-frame ones, dropping some. The sample consists of roughly 110,000 clones, 92% of them appearing once. The specimen was peripheral blood, collected after pregnancy. V usage is TRBV19 and J usage is TRBJ1-5; D is perhaps TRBD1 (5 bases). This sequence was found in a female donor with multiple sclerosis, enrolled in a pregnancy study. The CDR3 DNA sequence: TGTGCCAGTAAGGAACGACAGACTCAGCCCCAGCATTTT. Translated, it gives CASKERQTQPQHF.